The T cell receptor (beta chain) described here comes from a study of T-cell memory formation after mild COVID-19 (dated by TCRdb to the early 2020s). Regarding the research as a whole: Most TCR sequence clusters were specific to one of the two donors. T-cell clones expanding and contracting after mild COVID-19 in a couple of donors were tracked by longitudinal TCRalpha and TCRbeta repertoire sequencing. Two young, previously healthy adult volunteers, one female and one male, were included in the cohort. What the research found in general, with its limitations: The second-wave clones that peaked on day 37 were not confirmed to be SARS-CoV-2 specific. Contracting CD4+ clones were located mainly in the CM and EM memory subsets, whereas CD8+ clones were found to be enriched in EMRA. Only a couple of mild cases were covered in the study, and larger cohorts including severe cases with pre-infection samples were considered necessary. Balanced CD4/CD8 phenotypes were observed for clones contracting from day 15 to 85, whereas a bias towards CD4+ was observed for a second wave of clones expanding from day 15 to 37. Some responding clones were detected in pre-infection memory, suggesting pre-existing cross-reactive memory T cells joined the SARS-CoV-2 response.

CDR1 and CDR2 (SGHTA, FQGTGA) derive from the germline V gene. The CDR3 goes from the cysteine to the phenylalanine over 16 residues. The read is trimmed to its CDR3 DNA, 48 bases read in frame from base 1. V drops 2 bases and J drops 8 bases, leaving 16 bases in between. PBMCs were isolated by Ficoll-Paque density gradient centrifugation. This clonotype was recorded a few times. Its antigen has not been determined. The input lacks base qualities; no much larger clone sits a single base away. The instrument given in TCRdb is Illumina NovaSeq 6000. TCRalpha and TCRbeta cDNA libraries were built by 5'RACE with constant-segment primers, adding sample barcodes and unique molecular identifiers. Trizol reagent was used to extract RNA from every sample. Libraries were amplified in two PCR steps, with a second sample barcode and Illumina TruSeq adapters added in the second step. The libraries were sequenced on an Illumina NovaSeq using 2 x 150 bp paired-end reads. In the authors' own workflow: Demultiplexing of reads and collapsing into UMI-guided consensus sequences were performed with migec v1.2.7. Using mixcr v2.1.11, the UMI consensuses were aligned to TRA and TRB V and J templates and assembled into clonotypes. A clonotype was counted as expanded or contracted only when both edgeR and NoisET called the clonotype significant, with the noise models trained on biological replicates. For edgeR calls, the cutoffs were a false discovery rate-adjusted p below 0.01 and a log2 fold-change threshold of 1. As an exploratory analysis of dynamics, max-normalized trajectories of the 1000 most abundant clonotypes were examined with PCA combined with hierarchical clustering. Each responding clone was given a CD4 or CD8 phenotype based on the CD4+ and CD8+ repertoires, which had been sequenced separately. Clones were called with MiXCR by TCRdb after fastp trimmed the public reads at Q25, and only in-frame beta chains were retained. Each CDR3 protein gets just one entry, which takes the most common genes and DNA from the rows behind it. The authors' filters were not applied to this entry. In all, the sample holds hundreds of thousands of distinct CDR3 sequences, and about an eighth of those were seen once. The top ten hold around a fifth of the sample.

The sequencing sample was made of PBMCs or a T cell subset sorted from them (not recorded which). The clonotype comes from a man aged 18 to 30 who had mild COVID-19 (a few samples of this study predate the infection). The sample titles of this study are shuffled in the database, so cell type and time point are left out; the donor was told from shared clones. This sequence uses TRBV7-3 and TRBJ1-6, and the D gene may be TRBD1, 5 bases matching. The bases read TGTGCCAGCAGCTTAGCTCCGGCAGGGAACGATTCACCCCTCCACTTT. Its product reads: CASSLAPAGNDSPLHF.